Below, 18 T cell receptor beta chains from the same sample are listed, as sequenced in a study of sequential checkpoint blockade in melanoma. Treatment described: randomized to nivolumab then ipilimumab (arm A) or the reverse (arm B). The method was immunoSEQ multiplex PCR; TCRdb's version includes in-frame clones alone and lacks a portion of them. Among 13,000 to 15,000 clones listed, about three quarters were seen once. This material consisted of CD8+ T cells sorted from blood (inferred from file names), taken from a patient given nivolumab and ipilimumab in sequence. All receptors come from a human donor with melanoma.

CDR3: CASSPGLAVETGELFF. In DNA, the CDR3 is TGCGCCAGCAGCCCAGGACTAGCGGTTGAGACCGGGGAGCTGTTTTTT. The chain combines TRBV4-3 with TRBJ2-2; 10 nucleotides agree with TRBD2. Germline V gene data show CDR1 as LGHNA and CDR2 as YSLEER. J lost 5 bases, V lost 4 bases, and 7 bases had no gene match. The CDR3 runs 16 residues.

The chain recombines TRBV6-6 with TRBJ1-2; TRBD1 aligns across 7 bases. Germline V gene data show CDR1 as MNHNY and CDR2 as SVGAGI (reference sequence). This CDR3 is 16 amino acids long. V was pared by 5 bases and J by 8 bases, with 17 bases of the junction left unmatched. The CDR3 DNA follows: TGTGCCAGCAGTAACCCGGGACAGAAATTAATTTTAGGCTACACCTTC. This gives the protein CASSNPGQKLILGYTF.

In this sample, this clone turned up a few times. V is TRBV6-5 and J is TRBJ2-2; D is possibly TRBD2 (5 bases). Germline CDR1 MNHEY, CDR2 SVGAGI. This CDR3 region has 13 residues. Between the trimmed V and J ends, which lost 2 bases and 6 bases, there was a span of 7 bases. Written as DNA, the CDR3 is TGTGCCAGCAGTTACGGCGGGTCCGGGGAGCTGTTTTTT. This gives the protein CASSYGGSGELFF.

J is TRBJ1-2 and V is TRBV2; 9 bases fit TRBD1. CDR1 and CDR2 from the germline V gene are SNHLY and FYNNEI. The length of the CDR3 is 12 residues. Losses at the gene ends were 6 bases for V and 7 bases for J; bases not matched to a gene: 3. The CDR3: CASRRTGAGYTF. DNA for the CDR3: TGTGCCAGCAGGAGGACAGGGGCTGGCTACACCTTC.

This chain links TRBV7-8 with TRBJ1-4; D is unclear. The ends were cut back, 5 bases at V and 8 bases at J, with 15 bases in the middle. CDR1 is SGHVS and CDR2 is FQNEAQ in the germline V gene. The length of the CDR3 is 14 residues. CDR3 protein: CASSADPAGEKLFF. The CDR3 nucleotides read TGTGCCAGCAGCGCGGATCCGGCGGGGGAAAAACTGTTTTTT.

This clone was counted between two and nine times. V and J are TRBV7-9 and TRBJ2-3, with 10 bases lining up with TRBD2. Losses at the gene ends were 5 bases for V and 7 bases for J; bases not matched to a gene: 9. The CDR3 runs 15 residues. Germline V gene data show CDR1 as SEHNR and CDR2 as FQNEAQ (reference sequence). CDR3 in DNA: TGTGCCAGCAGCCCCTCTAGCGGGAGTATATATACGCAGTATTTT. Translating gives CASSPSSGSIYTQYF.

The V call is TRBV12-5, the J call TRBJ1-2; 7 nucleotides match TRBD1. There are 16 residues in the CDR3. V lost 1 base and J lost 0; bases outside the gene matches: 5. The germline gives CDR1 LGHNT, CDR2 FRNRAP. CDR3 sequence reads: CASGLASGQTNYGYTF. As DNA, the CDR3 is TGTGCTAGTGGTTTGGCCTCGGGACAGACTAACTATGGCTACACCTTC.

The chain links TRBV5-6 to TRBJ2-1; 8 bases are a match to TRBD1. The V gene's germline CDR1 is SGHDT and CDR2 YYEEEE. The CDR3 is made up of 15 amino acids. The junction had 3 bases not matched to a gene; V was cut back by 3 bases and J by 1 base. CDR3 sequence: CASSSDRESYNEQFF. CDR3 bases: TGTGCCAGCAGCTCGGACAGGGAATCCTACAATGAGCAGTTCTTC. The whole variable domain, remainder taken from reference TRBV5-6 and TRBJ2-1, is DAGVTQSPTHLIKTRGQQVTLRCSPKSGHDTVSWYQQALGQGPQFIFQYYEEEERQRGNFPDRFSGHQFPNYSSELNVNALLLGDSALYLCASSSDRESYNEQFFGPGTRLTVL.

The V gene is TRBV11-2, the J gene TRBJ2-7; 8 bases align to TRBD2. J lost 2 bases, V lost 5 bases, and 2 bases had no gene match. This CDR3 spans 13 amino acids. Germline V gene sequence: CDR1 SGHAT, CDR2 FQNNGV. The CDR3 sequence: CASSQGLAYEQYF. The CDR3 DNA reads TGTGCCAGCAGCCAGGGACTAGCCTACGAGCAGTACTTC. Combining the CDR3 with reference TRBV11-2 and TRBJ2-7 gives the whole variable domain EAGVAQSPRYKIIEKRQSVAFWCNPISGHATLYWYQQILGQGPKLLIQFQNNGVVDDSQLPKDRFSAERLKGVDSTLKIQPAKLEDSAVYLCASSQGLAYEQYFGPGTRLTVT.

The chain joins TRBV19 to TRBJ2-7; 10 bases are shared with TRBD2. Trimming took 3 bases from V and 3 from J; bases not matched to a gene: 2. The CDR3 covers 14 residues. Germline values: CDR1 LNHDA, CDR2 SQIVND (reference sequence). The CDR3 DNA sequence: TGTGCCAGTAGTATGGCTAGCGGGAGCTACGAGCAGTACTTC. As protein: CASSMASGSYEQYF.

V and J are TRBV13 and TRBJ2-1, with 10 bases lining up with TRBD2. CDR1 and CDR2 from the germline V gene are PRHDT and FYEKMQ (reference sequence). This CDR3 is built from 16 residues. J lost 4 bases, V lost 4 bases, and 7 bases had no gene match. This CDR3 reads CASSSRTSGRYNEQFF. DNA for the CDR3: TGTGCCAGCAGCTCGCGGACTAGCGGCCGTTACAATGAGCAGTTCTTC.

V gene TRBV29-1 combines with J gene TRBJ1-1; D not certain. CDR3 length: 12 amino acids. Trimming removed 5 bases at V and 0 bases at J, with 7 bases between. Germline V gene data show CDR1 as SQVTM and CDR2 as ANQGSEA. The chain's CDR3 is CSVLDLNTEAFF. CDR3 sequence (DNA): TGCAGCGTTTTAGATTTGAACACTGAAGCTTTCTTT.

V usage is TRBV7-9 and J usage is TRBJ2-1; 12 bases match TRBD2. CDR3 size: 16 residues. Germline assignment: CDR1 SEHNR and CDR2 FQNEAQ (reference sequence). Unmatched junction bases numbered 2, after V lost 5 bases and J lost 0 bases. The CDR3 reads CASSATSGSSYNEQFF. The CDR3 coding sequence is TGTGCCAGCAGCGCGACTAGCGGGAGCTCCTACAATGAGCAGTTCTTC.

The J gene is TRBJ1-1, the V gene TRBV10-3; 12 nucleotides agree with TRBD1. The length of the CDR3 is 14 residues. V lost 6 bases to trimming and J lost 3 bases; unmatched junction nucleotides: 2. Germline loops: CDR1 ENHRY, CDR2 SYGVKD. CDR3 protein: CAISGTGGYTEAFF. CDR3 nucleotides: TGTGCCATCAGCGGGACAGGGGGCTACACTGAAGCTTTCTTT.

This chain links TRBV7-8 with TRBJ2-5; maybe TRBD1 (5 bases). Between the trimmed V and J ends, which lost 8 bases and 7 bases, there was a span of 17 bases. CDR3 length: 13 residues. Germline CDR1 and CDR2: SGHVS and FQNEAQ. The CDR3, as DNA: TGTGCCAGCGAAAGGACACTTGATGGGACCCAGTACTTC. Translating gives CASERTLDGTQYF.

The chain uses TRBV6-4 and TRBJ2-6; no clear D. The CDR3 is 19 amino acids. With 5 bases removed from V and 5 bases from J, the gap between germline ends came to 25 bases. Germline values: CDR1 MRHNA, CDR2 SNTAGT. As DNA, the CDR3 is TGTGCCAGCAGTCAGACATACTCCACACGACAAAGTCGGGCCAACGTCCTGACTTTC. It encodes CASSQTYSTRQSRANVLTF.

This clone was found a few times. The gene calls are TRBV10-2 and TRBJ2-3; TRBD2 agrees at 7 bases. CDR3 length equals 14 residues. The J segment lost 1 base and the V segment lost 10 bases, leaving 8 bases of the junction unmatched. The V gene's germline CDR1 is WSHSY and CDR2 SAAADI. The CDR3 sequence: CATSGAGGTDTQYF. The DNA of the CDR3 is TGCGCCACCTCTGGGGCGGGGGGCACAGATACGCAGTATTTT.

The DNA for the CDR3 is TGCAGCGCCATAGCGGGAGGGCCCTACGAGCAGTACTTC. Amino acids: CSAIAGGPYEQYF. This chain links TRBV29-1 with TRBJ2-7, with TRBD2 matching over 11 bases. Germline loops: CDR1 SQVTM, CDR2 ANQGSEA. The CDR3 totals 13 residues. With V trimmed by 7 bases and J by 2 bases, 4 bases remained unmatched.